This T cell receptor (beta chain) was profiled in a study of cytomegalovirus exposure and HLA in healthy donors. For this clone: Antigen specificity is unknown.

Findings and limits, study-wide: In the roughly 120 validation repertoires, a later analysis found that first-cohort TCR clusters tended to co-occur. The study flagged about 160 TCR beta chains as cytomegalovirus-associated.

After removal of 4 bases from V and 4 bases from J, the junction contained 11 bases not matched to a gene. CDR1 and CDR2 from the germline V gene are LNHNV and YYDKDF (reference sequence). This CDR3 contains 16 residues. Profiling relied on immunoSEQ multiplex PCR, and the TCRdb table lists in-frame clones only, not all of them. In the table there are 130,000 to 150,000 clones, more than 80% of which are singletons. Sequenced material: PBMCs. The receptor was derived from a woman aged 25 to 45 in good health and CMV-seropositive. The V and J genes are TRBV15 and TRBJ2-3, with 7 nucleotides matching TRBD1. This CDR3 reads CATSIRTGPSPDTQYF. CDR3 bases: TGTGCCACCAGCATCAGGACAGGCCCCTCACCAGATACGCAGTATTTT.